The 29 T cell receptor beta chains below come from one sample, sequenced in a study of OX40 agonist ivuxolimab in advanced cancers. TCRdb keeps only in-frame clones here, not all; method: immunoSEQ multiplex PCR. The sample consists of about 69,000 clones, 80% to 85% of them appearing once. This sample comprised CD4+ or CD8+ T cells sorted from blood, obtained in a trial of the OX40 agonist ivuxolimab. The receptors originated from an adult with an advanced solid tumor such as melanoma, head and neck, liver or kidney cancer.

The CDR3 nucleotides are TGCGCCAGCAGCTTGGGACTAGCGGGAGGGAATGAGCAGTTCTTC. It yields the protein CASSLGLAGGNEQFF. V and J are TRBV5-1 and TRBJ2-1; TRBD2 agrees at 14 bases. Germline assignment: CDR1 SGHRS and CDR2 YFSETQ. This CDR3 comprises 15 residues. V dropped 0 bases and J dropped 7; count of bases not matched to a gene: 0.

This rearrangement joins TRBV5-6 to TRBJ2-6; 7 nucleotides line up with TRBD1. The germline V gene encodes CDR1 SGHDT and CDR2 YYEEEE. V lost 0 bases, J lost 0 bases, and 9 bases stayed unmatched. CDR3 length: 19 residues. The CDR3 DNA reads TGTGCCAGCAGCTTGGTTATTGGACAGGAAAGCTCTGGGGCCAACGTCCTGACTTTC. Its protein product is CASSLVIGQESSGANVLTF.

This clone was seen a handful of times. The chain has TRBV5-5 and TRBJ1-2, with TRBD1 matching over 9 bases. Trimming removed 3 bases from V and 2 bases from J; junction bases left unmatched: 8. This CDR3 has 16 amino acids. The V gene's germline CDR1 is SGHKS and CDR2 YYEKEE (reference sequence). CDR3 in DNA: TGTGCCAGCAGCTCTCTTCCGGGACAGGGAAACTATGGCTACACCTTC. Translating it yields CASSSLPGQGNYGYTF.

This clone was recorded many times. V is TRBV27 and J is TRBJ1-2; TRBD1 aligns across 8 bases. The germline gives CDR1 MNHEY, CDR2 SMNVEV (reference sequence). This CDR3 region has 14 residues. The J segment lost 4 bases and the V segment lost 7 bases, leaving 8 bases of the junction unmatched. The CDR3 DNA reads as TGTGCCAGCACCACCGCAGGGGGCGTCTATGGCTACACCTTC. Amino acid sequence: CASTTAGGVYGYTF.

This chain joins TRBV30 and TRBJ2-2; 13 nucleotides align to TRBD2. The CDR3 has 14 amino acids. CDR1 and CDR2 from the germline V gene are GTSNPN and SVGIG (reference sequence). Trimming at V came to 7 bases and at J to 5 bases, leaving 4 bases not matched to a gene. CDR3: CASGLAGRTGELFF. The CDR3 bases are TGTGCCTCGGGACTAGCGGGAAGGACCGGGGAGCTGTTTTTT.

The gene calls are TRBV27 and TRBJ2-3; 7 bases are a match to TRBD1. The germline gives CDR1 MNHEY, CDR2 SMNVEV (reference sequence). The CDR3 covers 16 residues. Unmatched junction bases numbered 9, after V lost 2 bases and J lost 4 bases. In nucleotides, the CDR3 is TGTGCCAGCAGTTTAACCCCCTTTGACAGGGCAGATACGCAGTATTTT. Amino acid sequence: CASSLTPFDRADTQYF.

The chain links TRBV7-9 to TRBJ2-3; D possibly matches TRBD1 or TRBD2 (5 bases each). Germline loops: CDR1 SEHNR, CDR2 FQNEAQ (reference sequence). The CDR3 spans 15 residues. With 7 bases removed from V and 1 base from J, the gap between germline ends came to 15 bases. The CDR3, as DNA: TGTGCCAGCATCCCCCGGGACGTCGGCACAGATACGCAGTATTTT. It encodes CASIPRDVGTDTQYF.

This rearrangement joins TRBV5-8 to TRBJ2-5; 7 bases are a match to TRBD1. This CDR3 comprises 14 residues. CDR1 and CDR2 from the germline V gene are SGHTS and YDEGEE. V dropped 4 bases and J dropped 1; count of bases not matched to a gene: 4. The CDR3 region is CASSIGQAQETQYF. The CDR3 DNA reads TGTGCCAGCAGCATCGGACAGGCCCAAGAGACCCAGTACTTC.

The rearrangement joins TRBV5-6 to TRBJ2-1, with D uncertain. The CDR3 extends over 13 amino acids. CDR1 is SGHDT, CDR2 YYEEEE, per germline. The V gene lost 0 bases and the J gene lost 4 bases, with 5 bases spanning the gap. CDR3 in amino acids: CASSLDIYNEQFF. CDR3 in DNA: TGTGCCAGCAGCTTGGACATTTACAATGAGCAGTTCTTC.

J is TRBJ2-7 and V is TRBV19; unclear D gene. Germline V CDR1 and CDR2: LNHDA, SQIVND (reference sequence). The CDR3 is 13 amino acids. V was trimmed by 7 bases and J by 2 bases, leaving 12 bases between them. CDR3 sequence reads: CASKATGAYEQYF. CDR3 in DNA: TGTGCCAGTAAGGCAACGGGCGCCTACGAGCAGTACTTC.

This chain connects TRBV6-5 to TRBJ1-4, with TRBD1 as a possible D gene (5 bases). This CDR3 contains 14 residues. V was cut by 5 bases and J by 5 bases, with 12 bases left in between. Germline V gene data show CDR1 as MNHEY and CDR2 as SVGAGI. For the CDR3, the DNA is TGTGCCAGCAGTCCCGGGACCAAGAATGAAAAACTGTTTTTT. Translating it yields CASSPGTKNEKLFF.

Turning to this clone: Germline is not matched at one junction end, which may reflect a read error. The CDR3 loop reads CASSLGRGPTYEQYF. The CDR3 coding sequence is TGTGCTAGCAGCTTAGGAAGGGGACCTACCTACGAGCAGTACTTC. V and J are TRBV7-7 and TRBJ2-7; D may be TRBD1 or TRBD2 (5 bases each). The CDR3 consists of 15 residues. Germline V CDR1 and CDR2: SSHAT, FNYEAQ (reference sequence).

The chain combines TRBV2 with TRBJ2-3, with 9 bases aligning to TRBD2. CDR3 length equals 16 residues. CDR1 SNHLY and CDR2 FYNNEI come from the germline V gene. Trimming cost V 2 bases and J 5 bases; bases outside gene matches: 8. The CDR3 DNA sequence: TGTGCCAGCAGTGAATGGCGCGGGAGGGCCGGAGATACGCAGTATTTT. Translating gives CASSEWRGRAGDTQYF.

The chain carries TRBV10-3 and TRBJ2-3; no firm D call. CDR3 length equals 16 residues. The V end lost 5 bases, the J end lost 1 base, and 16 bases lay between the germline ends. CDR1 and CDR2 (germline): ENHRY, SYGVKD. The CDR3 bases are TGTGCCATCAGTAAATCTTCGGGCGGTGGCACAGATACGCAGTATTTT. Encoded protein: CAISKSSGGGTDTQYF.

The V call is TRBV5-1, the J call TRBJ2-5; D unclear. The V gene lost 1 base and the J gene lost 4 bases, with 5 bases spanning the gap. CDR1 and CDR2 (germline): SGHRS, YFSETQ. The length of the CDR3 is 12 residues. CDR3 amino acids: CASSLYGETQYF. Written as DNA, the CDR3 is TGCGCCAGCAGCTTGTACGGAGAGACCCAGTACTTC.

The chain is built from TRBV5-5 and TRBJ1-2; possible D gene TRBD1, 5 bases. Trimming stripped 4 bases from V and 5 bases from J, with 9 bases between. Germline V lookup: CDR1 SGHKS, CDR2 YYEKEE (reference sequence). The CDR3 has 12 residues. CDR3 residues: CASSAGPYGYTF. The CDR3 DNA reads TGTGCCAGCAGCGCGGGACCTTATGGCTACACCTTC. Drawing the rest from reference TRBV5-5 and TRBJ1-2, the complete variable domain is DAGVTQSPTHLIKTRGQQVTLRCSPISGHKSVSWYQQVLGQGPQFIFQYYEKEERGRGNFPDRFSARQFPNYSSELNVNALLLGDSALYLCASSAGPYGYTFGSGTRLTVV.

The chain couples TRBV7-9 to TRBJ2-5; TRBD1 aligns across 8 bases. Germline-derived CDR1 and CDR2 are SEHNR and FQNEAQ (reference sequence). CDR3 length equals 16 residues. Unmatched junction bases numbered 10, after V lost 5 bases and J lost 2 bases. CDR3 amino acids: CASSAGQGAYQETQYF. The DNA for the CDR3 is TGTGCCAGCAGCGCGGGTCAGGGGGCCTATCAAGAGACCCAGTACTTC.

DNA for the CDR3: TGCGCCAGCAGCGGGGGATCAGGGAATGAGCAGTTCTTC. Protein product: CASSGGSGNEQFF. The chain uses TRBV5-1 and TRBJ2-1; the D call may be TRBD1 or TRBD2 (5 bases each). Germline V CDR1 and CDR2: SGHRS, YFSETQ. This CDR3 is built from 13 residues. Between the trimmed V and J ends, which lost 4 bases and 7 bases, there was a span of 12 bases.

The chain employs TRBV18 and TRBJ1-2; the D gene is possibly TRBD1 (5 bases). Germline V CDR1 and CDR2: KGHSH, LQKENI. The CDR3 is 17 residues long. Trimming removed 2 bases at V and 5 bases at J, with 21 bases between. CDR3 region: CASSPTIPGAAGYGYTF. CDR3 nucleotide sequence: TGTGCCAGCTCACCAACGATTCCAGGCGCTGCAGGGTATGGCTACACCTTC.

The chain joins TRBV5-6 to TRBJ2-3; TRBD2 matches 8 bases. The CDR3 is 14 amino acids. The germline V gene encodes CDR1 SGHDT and CDR2 YYEEEE. Losses at the gene ends were 1 base for V and 5 bases for J; bases not matched to a gene: 3. The CDR3 DNA is TGTGCCAGCAGCTTGCCGGCGGGGGGAGATACGCAGTATTTT. This codes for CASSLPAGGDTQYF.

The chain joins TRBV19 to TRBJ2-7; TRBD1 matches at 7 bases. Germline V gives CDR1 LNHDA, CDR2 SQIVND (reference sequence). This CDR3 spans 13 amino acids. After removal of 9 bases from V and 4 bases from J, the junction contained 9 bases not matched to a gene. Here the CDR3 reads CASRDSQLYEQYF. Written as DNA, the CDR3 is TGTGCCAGCCGGGACAGCCAATTGTACGAGCAGTACTTC.

The chain uses TRBV12-5 and TRBJ2-3; TRBD2 matches 7 bases. This CDR3 has 14 residues. Trimming at V came to 4 bases and at J to 3 bases, leaving 4 bases not matched to a gene. From germline, CDR1 is LGHNT and CDR2 FRNRAP. In DNA, the CDR3 is TGTGCTAGTGGTTCGACCGGGAGGACAGATACGCAGTATTTT. It specifies CASGSTGRTDTQYF. Full variable domain (remainder filled in from reference TRBV12-5 and TRBJ2-3): DARVTQTPRHKVTEMGQEVTMRCQPILGHNTVFWYRQTMMQGLELLAYFRNRAPLDDSGMPKDRFSAEMPDATLATLKIQPSEPRDSAVYFCASGSTGRTDTQYFGPGTRLTVL.

The chain couples TRBV11-2 to TRBJ2-7; TRBD2 matches at 14 bases. The germline V gene encodes CDR1 SGHAT and CDR2 FQNNGV. This CDR3 has 15 amino acids. V shed 5 bases, J shed 6 bases, and the junction held 6 bases outside the gene matches. CDR3 bases: TGTGCCAGCAGCCTGACTAGCGGGAGGGCCGGCGAGCAGTACTTC. Residues: CASSLTSGRAGEQYF.

This chain uses TRBV28 with TRBJ2-1; 7 positions agree with TRBD1. This CDR3 has 15 residues. Germline V gives CDR1 MDHEN, CDR2 SYDVKM. Trimming at V came to 2 bases and at J to 10 bases, leaving 11 bases not matched to a gene. CDR3 in DNA: TGTGCCAGCAGTTTAATCGCCCTCCGGACAGGCGAGCAGTTCTTC. It is translated as CASSLIALRTGEQFF.

This clone was seen only once. The rearrangement joins TRBV5-1 to TRBJ2-5; maybe TRBD1 (6 bases). CDR3 length equals 12 residues. Trimming took 5 bases from V and 5 from J, leaving 10 bases between them. Germline assignment: CDR1 SGHRS and CDR2 YFSETQ. CDR3 coding DNA: TGCGCCAGCAGGGTTCAGGGGGAGACCCAGTACTTC. Amino acid sequence: CASRVQGETQYF.

This clone was observed a few times. This chain connects TRBV2 to TRBJ2-2; D might be TRBD1 or TRBD2, each matching 5 bases. Germline loops: CDR1 SNHLY, CDR2 FYNNEI. Trimming removed 4 bases at V and 1 base at J, with 10 bases between. This CDR3 comprises 15 residues. CDR3 coding DNA: TGTGCCAGCAGTGGGCTGGGACGGAACACCGGGGAGCTGTTTTTT. It translates to CASSGLGRNTGELFF.

The chain couples TRBV11-2 to TRBJ1-2, with 10 bases lining up with TRBD1. Germline loops: CDR1 SGHAT, CDR2 FQNNGV. The CDR3 length is 14 residues. The junction had 6 bases not matched to a gene; V was cut back by 7 bases and J by 4 bases. As DNA, the CDR3 is TGTGCCAGCACCTTGACAGGGGGCGGCTATGGCTACACCTTC. Residues: CASTLTGGGYGYTF.

The V gene is TRBV18, the J gene TRBJ1-4, with D possibly TRBD1 on 5 matching bases. The CDR3 spans 13 residues. V lost 5 bases, J lost 4 bases, and 8 bases lay in between. Germline values: CDR1 KGHSH, CDR2 LQKENI. The CDR3 loop reads CASSFGGNEKLFF. The CDR3 DNA reads as TGTGCCAGCTCATTCGGGGGTAATGAAAAACTGTTTTTT. Filled out from reference TRBV18 and TRBJ1-4, the complete variable domain reads NAGVMQNPRHLVRRRGQEARLRCSPMKGHSHVYWYRQLPEEGLKFMVYLQKENIIDESGMPKERFSAEFPKEGPSILRIQQVVRGDSAAYFCASSFGGNEKLFFGSGTQLSVL.

V is TRBV30 and J is TRBJ2-1, with unresolved D. From germline, CDR1 is GTSNPN and CDR2 SVGIG (reference sequence). Trimming removed 1 base from V and 8 bases from J, with 9 bases in between. This CDR3 is 12 amino acids long. CDR3 DNA: TGTGCCTGGAGTGAAGATGCGTATGAGCAGTTCTTC. It codes for CAWSEDAYEQFF. Combining the CDR3 with reference TRBV30 and TRBJ2-1 gives the whole variable domain SQTIHQWPATLVQPVGSPLSLECTVEGTSNPNLYWYRQAAGRGLQLLFYSVGIGQISSEVPQNLSASRPQDRQFILSSKKLLLSDSGFYLCAWSEDAYEQFFGPGTRLTVL.